This T cell receptor (beta chain) came from a study of identical twins (dated by TCRdb to the mid-2010s). Describing the broader study: TCR alpha and beta repertoires from monozygotic twins, unrelated adults of various ages and cord blood were deep-sequenced to test whether fetal clonotypes persist. To rule out contamination, the twin experiments were replicated at different times with different library preparation protocols. The paper's findings and limits, for the study overall: Out-of-frame TCR alpha sequences shared between twins showed an excess of low generation-probability sequences compared with coincidental sharing between unrelated individuals. In beta out-of-frame sequences, excess twin sharing was weaker, because having fewer shared sequences lowered the signal-to-noise ratio. Because the same donors could not be followed over many years, the conclusions relied on cross-sectional statistical analysis. Zero-insertion analyses could be partly confounded by invariant T cells such as MAIT and iNKT, though diverse VJ usage argued against such confounding for most clonotypes. Fewer insertions were carried by abundant cord blood beta clonotypes, a similar but weaker trend appeared in young adult naive repertoires, and no such trend appeared in memory repertoires. Recombination models systematically underestimated out-of-frame TCR alpha sharing in monozygotic twins but agreed with sharing between unrelated individuals.

Libraries were prepared through 5' RACE. The sequencer listed for this sample is Illumina HiSeq 2000. A universal primer binding site was introduced by template switching, and a unique molecular identifier was present in the final cDNA, enabling accurate counting of TCR cDNA molecules. First-strand cDNA for TCR alpha and beta chains was synthesized from specific primers in the conserved constant-segment region. Each cDNA library was double barcoded, with a SMART-Mk sample barcode plus Illumina barcodes, to control for contamination. TruSeq adapter sequences along with Illumina sample barcodes were introduced in two successive PCR steps. Sequencing of the TCR alpha and beta cDNA libraries was done on the Illumina HiSeq platform using custom primers. The authors' pipeline ran thus. MiGEC was used to process raw reads and extract unique molecular identifiers, and MiXCR was used to find CDR3 positions. Recombination models were inferred per individual with the repgenHMM and IGoR tools using an EM algorithm. Shared clonotypes were analyzed with the tcR package in R, and sharing was normalized by the product of cloneset sizes. To study raw recombination without the effects of thymic and clonal selection, out-of-frame nonproductive sequences were analyzed. The public reads were reanalyzed by TCRdb: fastp trimming at Q25, MiXCR alignment, in-frame beta chains only. When rows share a CDR3 protein, they turn into one entry using the most common DNA and genes. These V and J calls originate from TCRdb's pipeline instead of the authors' own analysis. Within this sample are 1.5 million to 2 million distinct CDR3 sequences, with under 35% of them counted one time only. Clones ranked in the top ten supply about 0.25% of the sample.

There are a few counts of this clonotype. Which antigen it targets is not known. No quality values exist for individual bases; no much larger clone is one base distant. Trimming takes 7 bases from V and 1 base from J, and the germline ends sit 16 bases apart. Including cysteine and phenylalanine, the CDR3 has 15 amino acids. The DNA shown is the 45-base CDR3, in frame from base 1. The germline V gene encodes CDR1 MNHNS and CDR2 SASEGT. Every donor in the study was a healthy Caucasian. Sequencing was carried out using cord blood. The origin of this receptor is a newborn girl in good health. Recombination joined TRBV6-1 with TRBJ2-5; TRBD2 is a weak D gene call, 5 bases matching. In nucleotide form, the sequence is TGTGCCAGCACGGGGTATGGCATCTTCCAAGAGACCCAGTACTTC. Its translation is CASTGYGIFQETQYF.